The 28 T cell receptor beta chains in this list originate from one sample, sequenced in a study of cytomegalovirus exposure and HLA in healthy donors. PCR was performed using 60 Vbeta and 13 Jbeta primers. The assay was immunoSEQ multiplex PCR, and TCRdb's table has in-frame clones only and misses some. The sample has roughly 170,000 clones, around 80% seen once; the top ten hold roughly 4.5%. The sequencing input was PBMCs. These receptors were collected from a woman aged 50 to 60 in good health and CMV-seropositive.

The chain couples TRBV7-9 to TRBJ1-2, with TRBD1 as a possible D gene (5 bases). The CDR3 runs to 14 residues. The ends were cut back, 8 bases at V and 6 bases at J, with 19 bases in the middle. Germline values: CDR1 SEHNR, CDR2 FQNEAQ (reference sequence). The CDR3 is CASAPTGVGHGYTF. CDR3 DNA: TGTGCCAGCGCACCCACGGGGGTTGGACATGGCTACACCTTC.

This chain joins TRBV4-1 and TRBJ1-6; D possibly corresponds to TRBD1 (6 bases). V was pared by 1 base and J by 7 bases, with 17 bases between. CDR1 MGHRA and CDR2 YSYEKL come from the germline V gene. The length of the CDR3 is 17 residues. The CDR3 is CASSQGRGGKRNSPLHF. CDR3 nucleotide sequence: TGCGCCAGCAGCCAAGGGCGAGGGGGTAAGAGGAATTCACCCCTCCACTTT.

The chain has TRBV5-1 and TRBJ1-1, with TRBD1 matching over 7 bases. V lost 4 bases to trimming and J lost 0 bases; unmatched junction nucleotides: 9. The CDR3 length is 16 residues. Germline V gene data show CDR1 as SGHRS and CDR2 as YFSETQ. CDR3 sequence reads: CASSNIDRVVNTEAFF. CDR3 nucleotides: TGCGCCAGCAGCAACATCGACAGGGTGGTGAACACTGAAGCTTTCTTT.

A few counts support this clone. The rearrangement uses TRBV4-1 and TRBJ2-7, with TRBD2 matching over 7 bases. With V trimmed by 4 bases and J by 3 bases, 15 bases remained unmatched. The V gene's germline CDR1 is MGHRA and CDR2 YSYEKL. The CDR3 has 17 amino acids. The DNA of the CDR3 is TGCGCCAGCAGCCCCTCGGGAGGAGACGTGGGAAACTACGAGCAGTACTTC. Its translation is CASSPSGGDVGNYEQYF.

J is TRBJ1-5 and V is TRBV30; tentative D call: TRBD1 (5 bases). V shed 0 bases and J shed 0 bases, with 18 bases lying between them. Germline V CDR1 and CDR2: GTSNPN, SVGIG (reference sequence). The CDR3 spans 18 residues. CDR3 nucleotide sequence: TGTGCCTGGAGTGTATTTGAAGGGGATTTTTATAGCAATCAGCCCCAGCATTTT. Amino acid sequence: CAWSVFEGDFYSNQPQHF.

This chain joins TRBV5-1 and TRBJ1-6, with 12 bases lining up with TRBD1. V gave up 0 bases and J gave up 9 bases; unmatched junction bases: 7. Germline values: CDR1 SGHRS, CDR2 YFSETQ. This CDR3 spans 17 amino acids. The CDR3 loop reads CASSLDPGQGAGSPLHF. In DNA, the CDR3 is TGCGCCAGCAGCTTGGATCCGGGACAGGGGGCAGGTTCACCCCTCCACTTT. Supplemented by reference TRBV5-1 and TRBJ1-6, the full variable domain reads KAGVTQTPRYLIKTRGQQVTLSCSPISGHRSVSWYQQTPGQGLQFLFEYFSETQRNKGNFPGRFSGRQFSNSRSEMNVSTLELGDSALYLCASSLDPGQGAGSPLHFGNGTRLTVT.

The rearrangement uses TRBV19 and TRBJ1-2; 8 bases are shared with TRBD1. The trim removed 6 bases at V and 7 bases at J, leaving 7 bases unmatched. Per germline, CDR1 LNHDA and CDR2 SQIVND (reference sequence). The CDR3 has 13 amino acids. CDR3 residues: CASSPTGEFGYTF. CDR3 DNA sequence: TGTGCCAGTAGCCCGACAGGGGAATTTGGCTACACCTTC.

The J gene is TRBJ1-3, the V gene TRBV15, with a tentative D call TRBD1 (5 bases). CDR1 LNHNV and CDR2 YYDKDF come from the germline V gene (reference sequence). Trimming pared 0 bases from V and 0 bases from J, leaving 12 bases between. The CDR3 sequence is 17 residues long. CDR3 in amino acids: CATSRDFGGGSGNTIYF. In DNA, the CDR3 is TGTGCCACCAGCAGAGATTTCGGGGGGGGCTCTGGAAACACCATATATTTT.

The chain has TRBV25-1 and TRBJ2-3, with 7 bases lining up with TRBD2. After removal of 5 bases from V and 1 base from J, the junction contained 6 bases not matched to a gene. CDR1 is MGHDK and CDR2 is SYGVNS in the germline V gene. The CDR3 consists of 15 residues. The CDR3 coding sequence is TGTGCCAGCAGTCTTACTCGGGGGGGCACAGATACGCAGTATTTT. This translates into CASSLTRGGTDTQYF. The full variable domain, with the rest looked up from reference TRBV25-1 and TRBJ2-3, is EADIYQTPRYLVIGTGKKITLECSQTMGHDKMYWYQQDPGMELHLIHYSYGVNSTEKGDLSSESTVSRIRTEHFPLTLESARPSHTSQYLCASSLTRGGTDTQYFGPGTRLTVL.

This clone was picked up a small number of times. The V gene is TRBV5-5, the J gene TRBJ1-1, with a possible D match to TRBD1 (6 bases). CDR3 length equals 14 residues. Germline values: CDR1 SGHKS, CDR2 YYEKEE (reference sequence). Trimming took 2 bases from V and 1 from J, leaving 9 bases between them. CDR3 DNA sequence: TGTGCCAGCAGCTTAACAGGGCAGAACACTGAAGCTTTCTTT. It encodes CASSLTGQNTEAFF. The full variable domain, in which reference TRBV5-5 and TRBJ1-1 provide the parts outside the CDR3, is DAGVTQSPTHLIKTRGQQVTLRCSPISGHKSVSWYQQVLGQGPQFIFQYYEKEERGRGNFPDRFSARQFPNYSSELNVNALLLGDSALYLCASSLTGQNTEAFFGQGTRLTVV.

This sequence joins TRBV15 and TRBJ2-7; 7 bases map to TRBD1. Germline values: CDR1 LNHNV, CDR2 YYDKDF (reference sequence). This CDR3 spans 15 amino acids. J gave up 6 bases and V 8 bases, and 16 bases lay outside the gene matches. CDR3 region: CATRPATTGDREQYF. The CDR3 bases are TGTGCCACCCGCCCAGCTACTACAGGGGATCGCGAGCAGTACTTC.

This chain links TRBV5-1 with TRBJ2-1, with TRBD2 identical over 9 bases. The junction had 7 bases not matched to a gene; V was cut back by 2 bases and J by 4 bases. This CDR3 region has 16 residues. Germline CDR1 and CDR2: SGHRS and YFSETQ. As DNA, the CDR3 is TGCGCCAGCAGCTTCGGACCTAGCGGGGAGTACAATGAGCAGTTCTTC. Translated: CASSFGPSGEYNEQFF.

The chain recombines TRBV6-5 with TRBJ2-7, with a possible D match to TRBD1 (5 bases). V shed 7 bases and J shed 2 bases, with 18 bases lying between them. Germline V gene sequence: CDR1 MNHEY, CDR2 SVGAGI. The CDR3 runs 15 residues. Here the CDR3 DNA reads TGTGCCAGCAAAGGAAGTAGGGGCAGACCCTACGAGCAGTACTTC. It translates to CASKGSRGRPYEQYF.

V is TRBV18 and J is TRBJ2-5, with TRBD2 matching over 12 bases. This CDR3 is built from 17 residues. Trimming at V came to 1 base and at J to 4 bases, leaving 7 bases not matched to a gene. CDR1 is KGHSH and CDR2 is LQKENI in the germline V gene. The DNA of the CDR3 is TGTGCCAGCTCACCACGATCTAGCGGGGGGGCCACAGAGACCCAGTACTTC. Amino acids: CASSPRSSGGATETQYF.

The chain has TRBV18 and TRBJ1-5; D is uncertain. The germline V gene has CDR1 KGHSH and CDR2 LQKENI. Trimming shortened V by 0 bases and J by 0 bases, and 18 bases separated the two germline ends. CDR3 length: 19 residues. CDR3 DNA sequence: TGTGCCAGCTCACCACCGGGAGGTCCCGCATCTTATAGCAATCAGCCCCAGCATTTT. It translates to CASSPPGGPASYSNQPQHF. The variable domain in full, with the rest retrieved from reference TRBV18 and TRBJ1-5, is NAGVMQNPRHLVRRRGQEARLRCSPMKGHSHVYWYRQLPEEGLKFMVYLQKENIIDESGMPKERFSAEFPKEGPSILRIQQVVRGDSAAYFCASSPPGGPASYSNQPQHFGDGTRLSIL.

This clone has a handful of counts. This chain joins TRBV6-5 and TRBJ2-3; D possibly corresponds to TRBD1 (6 bases). The V end lost 10 bases, the J end lost 5 bases, and 19 bases lay between the germline ends. CDR3 length: 14 residues. CDR1 and CDR2 (germline): MNHEY, SVGAGI. This chain's CDR3 is CATNLPGEGDTQYF. The DNA of the CDR3 is TGTGCCACCAACCTCCCAGGGGAAGGAGATACGCAGTATTTT.

The rearrangement links TRBV2 to TRBJ2-4; 10 bases match TRBD2. Germline lookup yields CDR1 SNHLY and CDR2 FYNNEI. There are 17 residues in the CDR3. The V and J ends lost 3 bases and 4 bases, in that order; junction bases with no gene match: 9. CDR3 coding DNA: TGTGCCAGCAGTGAGGGGCTAGCGGGAGTATTGAAAAACATTCAGTACTTC. It translates to CASSEGLAGVLKNIQYF.

The chain has TRBV4-1 and TRBJ1-4, with 9 bases aligning to TRBD1. There are 16 residues in the CDR3. From germline, CDR1 is MGHRA and CDR2 YSYEKL. Trimming removed 7 bases from V and 6 bases from J; junction bases left unmatched: 12. In DNA form, the CDR3 reads TGCGCCAGCAAAAATACGGCGCGGACAGGGGATGAAAAACTGTTTTTT. It yields the protein CASKNTARTGDEKLFF.

The chain carries TRBV5-1 and TRBJ2-3; the D is unclear. The CDR3 covers 15 residues. From germline, CDR1 is SGHRS and CDR2 YFSETQ. The V end lost 0 bases, the J end lost 0 bases, and 8 bases lay between the germline ends. CDR3 in amino acids: CASSLDKTSTDTQYF. The CDR3 bases are TGCGCCAGCAGCTTGGACAAGACTAGCACAGATACGCAGTATTTT.

On this clone itself: At one end, the junction sequence differs from germline, possibly due to a read error. The gene calls are TRBV7-7 and TRBJ1-5, with D unclear. Germline lookup yields CDR1 SSHAT and CDR2 FNYEAQ (reference sequence). CDR3 length: 16 amino acids. As DNA, the CDR3 is TGTGCTAGCAGCCCCCCGACAAGATCGTTCAATCAGCCCCAGCATTTT. Translated, it gives CASSPPTRSFNQPQHF.

J is TRBJ1-2 and V is TRBV25-1; D unclear. This CDR3 is built from 13 residues. V shed 0 bases and J shed 6 bases, with 8 bases lying between them. Germline V gives CDR1 MGHDK, CDR2 SYGVNS. The CDR3: CASSEYSANGYTF. The CDR3 coding sequence is TGTGCCAGCAGTGAATATTCAGCGAATGGCTACACCTTC.

This clone was found once. The rearrangement links TRBV5-1 to TRBJ2-3; possibly TRBD1 for D (5 bases). Germline values: CDR1 SGHRS, CDR2 YFSETQ. The CDR3 consists of 16 residues. The germline V and J ends were trimmed by 0 bases and 6 bases, with 17 bases remaining between them. The DNA of the CDR3 is TGCGCCAGCAGCTTGGGCCACAGGACGGGCGCTGATACGCAGTATTTT. Amino acid sequence: CASSLGHRTGADTQYF.

V gene TRBV5-1 combines with J gene TRBJ2-3, with D possibly being TRBD1 (6 bases). V gave up 6 bases and J gave up 2 bases, with 16 bases separating them. Germline-derived CDR1 and CDR2 are SGHRS and YFSETQ. The CDR3 length is 15 residues. For the CDR3, the DNA is TGCGCCAGCACCAAATCCGGGACACCCACAGATACGCAGTATTTT. It translates to CASTKSGTPTDTQYF.

V and J are TRBV14 and TRBJ2-5; D gene uncertain. Germline values: CDR1 SGHDN, CDR2 FVKESK. The CDR3 covers 14 residues. With 3 bases removed from V and 1 base from J, the gap between germline ends came to 9 bases. The CDR3: CASSHRFFQETQYF. The CDR3 DNA reads as TGTGCCAGCAGCCACAGATTTTTCCAAGAGACCCAGTACTTC.

The chain recombines TRBV28 with TRBJ1-1; 7 bases match TRBD1. This CDR3 has 16 residues. Per germline, CDR1 MDHEN and CDR2 SYDVKM. Trimming took 1 base from V and 7 from J; bases not matched to a gene: 12. In nucleotides, the CDR3 is TGTGCCAGCAGTTTATCCCTTAACAGGGGCCGCCTTGAAGCTTTCTTT. Translated: CASSLSLNRGRLEAFF.

This chain joins TRBV6-1 and TRBJ2-5; 10 positions match TRBD2. The DNA end is a closer match to TRBJ2-7, so the J assignment may be wrong. The CDR3 is 15 residues long. Germline CDR1 is MNHNS and CDR2 is SASEGT. The CDR3 spells CASTDSGGIYYEQYF. CDR3 DNA sequence: TGTGCCAGCACCGATAGCGGGGGGATCTACTACGAGCAGTACTTC.

The rearrangement links TRBV7-9 to TRBJ2-5; TRBD1 aligns across 8 bases. This CDR3 has 19 amino acids. CDR1 is SEHNR and CDR2 is FQNEAQ in the germline V gene (reference sequence). Unmatched junction bases numbered 18, after V lost 1 base and J lost 5 bases. The CDR3 reads CASSLVYRTGTPKRETQYF. In DNA, the CDR3 is TGTGCCAGCAGCTTAGTTTATCGGACAGGGACACCTAAGCGGGAGACCCAGTACTTC.

The chain links TRBV30 to TRBJ2-1; no clear D gene. Per germline, CDR1 GTSNPN and CDR2 SVGIG (reference sequence). The V end was cut by 0 bases, the J end by 6 bases, with 6 bases between. This CDR3 is 12 amino acids long. CDR3 region: CAWSVARNEQFF. CDR3 DNA sequence: TGTGCCTGGAGTGTAGCCCGCAATGAGCAGTTCTTC.